This passage covers 2 T cell receptor beta chains from one sample sequenced in a study of T cell responses to AZD1222 COVID-19 vaccine. Assay: immunoSEQ multiplex PCR; the TCRdb copy retains only in-frame clones and omits some. The table includes 140,000 to 150,000 clones, 80% to 90% detected once. Material: peripheral blood, obtained on day 0 of AZD1222 vaccination. The receptors come from an adult in good health.

This clone was seen more than once but under ten times. The CDR3 region has the DNA TGTGCCAGCAGCTACGGAGGGGGACTTTATAGCAATCAGCCCCAGCATTTT. This encodes CASSYGGGLYSNQPQHF. The chain links TRBV5-4 to TRBJ1-5, with a possible D match to TRBD1 (6 bases). Germline values: CDR1 SGHNT, CDR2 YYREEE (reference sequence). CDR3 length equals 17 residues. V shed 3 bases and J shed 0 bases, with 16 bases lying between them.

J is TRBJ2-7 and V is TRBV29-1, with D hard to call. Germline assignment: CDR1 SQVTM and CDR2 ANQGSEA. Trimming stripped 7 bases from V and 2 bases from J, with 12 bases between. This CDR3 spans 12 amino acids. The CDR3 DNA reads as TGCAGCGACTCCACAGAACCCTACGAGCAGTACTTC. This codes for CSDSTEPYEQYF.